This T cell receptor beta chain derives from a study of lymphopenia after photon versus proton radiotherapy. Findings and limits, study-wide: Relative stability marked proton patients; photon patients lost diversity and naive cells. Survival link was tested only in deceased patients; proton benefit remains a possibility.

Germline V gives CDR1 MNHEY, CDR2 SMNVEV (reference sequence). V lost 5 bases to trimming and J lost 3 bases; unmatched junction nucleotides: 5. The CDR3 has 15 amino acids. This clone was detected once. Its antigen is unknown. Clones were read by immunoSEQ multiplex PCR, and TCRdb kept only the in-frame ones, dropping some. The sample includes about 7,300 clones, approximately 89% seen only once; the top ten take approximately 15%. This chain connects TRBV27 to TRBJ2-1; TRBD1 agrees at 9 bases. The clonotype was recovered from a man aged 55 to 70 with cholangiocarcinoma. Here the sequenced sample was peripheral blood, taken from a patient treated with photon-based radiotherapy. In DNA form, the CDR3 reads TGTGCCAGCAGTCCCTGGACAGGGGACTACAATGAGCAGTTCTTC. It translates to CASSPWTGDYNEQFF.